Listed below are T cell receptor beta chains from one sample, sequenced in a study of T-cell memory formation after mild COVID-19. TCRdb reprocessed the 5' RACE reads with MiXCR, giving one entry per CDR3 protein. Of about 340,000 distinct CDR3 sequences in the sample, 20% to 25% were seen once. Sequencing used PBMCs or a T cell subset sorted from them (not recorded which). The receptor source for this set is a man younger than 30 who had mild COVID-19 (a few samples of this study predate the infection). Cell type and time point are not known. Both conserved end residues are part of each CDR3. Fields, in order: J gene, D gene, clone size, V gene, CDR3 DNA, CDR3 protein. D genes are given only for firm matches. Size values are once, few and many counts, or a class for expanded clones, and some rows have none.

J: TRBJ2-1; D: .; size: many; V: TRBV29-1; DNA: TGCAGCGTTGAAGCAGACTTAGCATATGAGCAGTTCTTC; CDR3: CSVEADLAYEQFF
J: TRBJ1-3; D: .; size: .; V: TRBV4-1; DNA: TGCGCCAGCAGCGCTGACAGCCTCTCTGGAAACACCATATATTTT; CDR3: CASSADSLSGNTIYF
J: TRBJ2-3; D: .; size: .; V: TRBV4-1; DNA: TGCGCCAGCAGCCGGAAGGGCGGTAGCACAGATACGCAGTATTTT; CDR3: CASSRKGGSTDTQYF
J: TRBJ2-3; D: .; size: .; V: TRBV6-2/TRBV6-3; DNA: TGTGCCAGCAGTAGGTTTGCAGATACGCAGTATTTT; CDR3: CASSRFADTQYF
J: TRBJ2-1; D: .; size: .; V: TRBV5-1; DNA: TGCGCCAGCAGCTCAGGGGAGGCCTACAATGAGCAGTTCTTC; CDR3: CASSSGEAYNEQFF
J: TRBJ2-5; D: .; size: .; V: TRBV5-1; DNA: TGCGCCAGCAGCTTGGGGGATACAGCGGGAGAGACCCAGTACTTC; CDR3: CASSLGDTAGETQYF
J: TRBJ2-1; D: .; size: many; V: TRBV6-6; DNA: TGTGCCATCGGGACTTCGAGGTCCTACAATGAGCAGTTCTTC; CDR3: CAIGTSRSYNEQFF
J: TRBJ2-3; D: .; size: few; V: TRBV10-3; DNA: TGTGCCATCAGTAGGGGTTCTAGCACAGATACGCAGTATTTT; CDR3: CAISRGSSTDTQYF
J: TRBJ2-5; D: .; size: .; V: TRBV6-5; DNA: TGTGCCAGCAGTTACCGATCTTCGTTGGGACTCGGGGAGACCCAGTACTTC; CDR3: CASSYRSSLGLGETQYF
J: TRBJ1-2; D: TRBD1; size: .; V: TRBV4-3; DNA: TGCGCCAGCAGCCGCAAAACCGGGACAGATAACTATGGCTACACCTTC; CDR3: CASSRKTGTDNYGYTF
J: TRBJ2-2; D: TRBD2; size: few; V: TRBV9; DNA: TGTGCCAGCAGCGTAGGTGCGGGACTAGCACACGGGGAGCTGTTTTTT; CDR3: CASSVGAGLAHGELFF
J: TRBJ2-5; D: .; size: many; V: TRBV7-9; DNA: TGTGCCAGCAGCTTTATGAAGACCCAGTACTTC; CDR3: CASSFMKTQYF
J: TRBJ1-1; D: .; size: few; V: TRBV5-1; DNA: TGCGCCAGCAGCTTGTCTGGGGAAGGGATCACTGAAGCTTTCTTT; CDR3: CASSLSGEGITEAFF
J: TRBJ2-2; D: TRBD1; size: .; V: TRBV6-6; DNA: TGTGCCAGCAGTTATCGGACAGGCGGCACCGGGGAGCTGTTTTTT; CDR3: CASSYRTGGTGELFF
J: TRBJ1-5; D: TRBD1; size: many; V: TRBV29-1; DNA: TGCAGCGTCTCATTTGGGACAGCTAGCAATCAGCCCCAGCATTTT; CDR3: CSVSFGTASNQPQHF
J: TRBJ2-3; D: .; size: few; V: TRBV4-2; DNA: TGTGCCAGCAGCCATCCCCCGACGGAGTACCTAGGGGATACGCAGTATTTT; CDR3: CASSHPPTEYLGDTQYF
J: TRBJ1-1; D: .; size: .; V: TRBV12-3/TRBV12-4; DNA: TGTGCCAGCCGGGGCGGGGGAGGAGGCACTGAAGCTTTCTTT; CDR3: CASRGGGGGTEAFF
J: TRBJ1-1; D: .; size: .; V: TRBV7-9; DNA: TGTGCCAGCAGCTTAGAAGGGTTTTCTGAAGCTTTCTTT; CDR3: CASSLEGFSEAFF
J: TRBJ1-1; D: .; size: few; V: TRBV29-1; DNA: TGCAGCGTTGAATGGTTCACTGAAGCTTTCTTT; CDR3: CSVEWFTEAFF
J: TRBJ1-2; D: .; size: few; V: TRBV20-1; DNA: TGCAGTGCTAGAAACACCTACTATGGCTACACCTTC; CDR3: CSARNTYYGYTF
J: TRBJ2-1; D: .; size: .; V: TRBV7-6; DNA: TGTGCCAGCAGCTTAGTAAGAGGTAGCTACAATGAGCAGTTCTTC; CDR3: CASSLVRGSYNEQFF
J: TRBJ2-3; D: TRBD1; size: .; V: TRBV5-1; DNA: TGCGCCACCACTCCGGGACAGCTGACAGATACGCAGTATTTT; CDR3: CATTPGQLTDTQYF
J: TRBJ2-5; D: .; size: .; V: TRBV11-2; DNA: TGTGCCAGCAGTCTTCCGGCGGGGATGCCCTCCTTC; CDR3: CASSLPAGMPSF